Each of the 13 T cell receptor beta chains below was sequenced from the same sample in a study of vaccination and CD4 T cells after COVID-19. With the Oncomine TCR Beta short-read assay, DNA from cultured CD4+ T cells was sequenced. TCRdb itself ran the PCR reads through MiXCR, one entry per CDR3 protein. The sample records about 19,000 distinct CDR3 sequences, roughly 55% being singletons. This sample's treatment: approximately nine-day PBMC culture with coronavirus spike peptide pools or control peptides (ViraFEST assay). Their recognized antigens are unknown. Sequencing used CD4+ T cells from blood, cultured in vitro. These receptors were obtained from a human donor who had recovered from COVID-19.

The V call is TRBV7-2, the J call TRBJ2-1; TRBD2 agrees at 7 bases. The CDR3 runs 14 residues. Germline values: CDR1 SGHTA, CDR2 FQGNSA. The V and J ends lost 5 bases and 4 bases, in that order; junction bases with no gene match: 5. This chain's CDR3 is CASSRTGRYNEQFF. CDR3 coding DNA: TGTGCCAGCAGCCGAACCGGGAGGTACAATGAGCAGTTCTTC.

The genes are TRBV2 and TRBJ1-3; no clear D. The CDR3 contains 10 residues. CDR1 and CDR2 from the germline V gene are SNHLY and FYNNEI. V shed 6 bases and J shed 15 bases, with 12 bases lying between them. CDR3 coding DNA: TGTGCCAGCAGAGCGGGCTACAAATATTTT. Amino acid sequence: CASRAGYKYF.

CDR3 coding DNA: TGTGCCAGCAGTAAGGGGGGGAACACTGAAGCTTTCTTT. It is translated as CASSKGGNTEAFF. The chain is built from TRBV27 and TRBJ1-1; D is perhaps TRBD1 (6 bases). The CDR3 is 13 residues long. V was shortened by 5 bases and J by 1 base, with 8 bases between the two germline ends. Germline lookup yields CDR1 MNHEY and CDR2 SMNVEV (reference sequence).

In its sample, this clonotype was seen a few times. The V call is TRBV19, the J call TRBJ2-2; TRBD2 agrees at 8 bases. In germline, CDR1 is LNHDA, CDR2 SQIVND (reference sequence). The V gene end was trimmed by 1 base and the J gene end by 6 bases; junction bases not matched to a gene: 4. The CDR3 contains 15 residues. The CDR3 sequence is CASSIGPAGAGELFF. DNA of the CDR3: TGTGCCAGTAGTATAGGGCCAGCGGGAGCCGGGGAGCTGTTTTTT.

The rearrangement uses TRBV2 and TRBJ1-1; D may be TRBD1 (6 bases). V was trimmed by 7 bases and J by 1 base, leaving 10 bases between them. The germline V gene encodes CDR1 SNHLY and CDR2 FYNNEI. The CDR3 is 13 residues long. CDR3 coding DNA: TGTGCCAGCATGGGACAAACGAACACTGAAGCTTTCTTT. Residues: CASMGQTNTEAFF. The variable domain in full, completed from reference TRBV2 and TRBJ1-1, reads EPEVTQTPSHQVTQMGQEVILRCVPISNHLYFYWYRQILGQKVEFLVSFYNNEISEKSEIFDDQFSVERPDGSNFTLKIRSTKLEDSAMYFCASMGQTNTEAFFGQGTRLTVV.

Only a few counts were recorded for this clonotype. The chain has TRBV24-1 and TRBJ1-1; no firm D call. The CDR3 has 14 amino acids. Germline V gene lookup returns CDR1 KGHDR and CDR2 SFDVKD. The V end lost 3 bases, the J end lost 1 base, and 8 bases lay between the germline ends. CDR3 DNA sequence: TGTGCCACCAGTGATGCAGGTCCGAACACTGAAGCTTTCTTT. Amino acid sequence: CATSDAGPNTEAFF.

The chain links TRBV5-4 to TRBJ1-6, with 7 nucleotides matching TRBD1. Germline values: CDR1 SGHNT, CDR2 YYREEE (reference sequence). There are 16 residues in the CDR3. V was pared by 1 base and J by 7 bases, with 8 bases of the junction left unmatched. CDR3 protein: CASSLRVGTENSPLHF. Written as DNA, the CDR3 is TGTGCCAGCAGCTTGAGAGTCGGGACAGAAAATTCACCCCTCCACTTT.

The V gene is TRBV6-5, the J gene TRBJ1-1; D gene ambiguous. V lost 0 bases to trimming and J lost 1 base, with 0 bases between them. CDR3 length equals 12 residues. Germline V gene lookup returns CDR1 MNHEY and CDR2 SVGAGI. CDR3 nucleotides: TGTGCCAGCAGTTACTCGAACACTGAAGCTTTCTTT. It specifies CASSYSNTEAFF.

This chain joins TRBV6-1 and TRBJ2-1; 10 bases fit TRBD2. Trimming at V came to 4 bases and at J to 9 bases, leaving 6 bases not matched to a gene. Germline values: CDR1 MNHNS, CDR2 SASEGT. The CDR3 is 14 residues long. The CDR3 bases are TGTGCCAGCAGTGTTGAGCGGGGGGGAGGTGAGCAGTTCTTC. It encodes CASSVERGGGEQFF.

This chain uses TRBV2 with TRBJ1-2, with 7 bases that match TRBD1. V lost 9 bases and J lost 3; bases outside the gene matches: 10. This CDR3 region has 14 residues. CDR1 is SNHLY and CDR2 is FYNNEI in the germline V gene. CDR3 region: CARNTWDSHYGYTF. The CDR3 DNA sequence: TGTGCCAGAAACACTTGGGACAGTCACTATGGCTACACCTTC.

The rearrangement uses TRBV5-1 and TRBJ2-3; D is undetermined. V was shortened by 6 bases and J by 0 bases, with 11 bases between the two germline ends. This CDR3 contains 14 residues. The germline V gene encodes CDR1 SGHRS and CDR2 YFSETQ. CDR3 nucleotide sequence: TGCGCCAGCACCTCCCTGGGAAGCACAGATACGCAGTATTTT. Amino acids: CASTSLGSTDTQYF.

The chain uses TRBV27 and TRBJ2-1; D gene ambiguous. The V gene lost 3 bases and the J gene lost 1 base, with 10 bases spanning the gap. Germline V gene lookup returns CDR1 MNHEY and CDR2 SMNVEV (reference sequence). CDR3 length: 15 residues. CDR3 nucleotides: TGTGCCAGCAGTTTGAAGGTGGGATCCTACAATGAGCAGTTCTTC. It yields the protein CASSLKVGSYNEQFF.

This rearrangement joins TRBV12-3 or TRBV12-4 to TRBJ1-1; 8 positions agree with TRBD1. J lost 6 bases, V lost 3 bases, and 9 bases had no gene match. The CDR3 extends over 15 amino acids. The CDR3 loop is CASSFRHGQGPEAFF. The CDR3 DNA is TGTGCCAGCAGTTTCAGACACGGACAGGGCCCTGAAGCTTTCTTT.